The rows below give T cell receptor beta chains drawn from one sample of a study of CXCR3-negative and CXCR3-positive naive CD8 T cells. One entry per CDR3 protein, without DNA, is what TCRdb gives after re-calling the 5' RACE reads. The data show roughly 45,000 distinct CDR3 sequences, and the top ten clones hold approximately 2.3%. Source material: naive CXCR3- CD8+ T cells from blood. The source of these receptors is a human donor in good health. Some clones in this sample may be carry-over from other donors' samples. Both conserved end residues are part of each CDR3.

v_call,j_call,cdr3_aa
TRBV7-9,TRBJ2-2,CASSPGQKNTGELFF
TRBV4-3,TRBJ2-5,CASSRDLNRGLGQQETQYF
TRBV7-6,TRBJ2-1,CASSYLPYSGPVRDEQFF
TRBV7-3,TRBJ2-7,CASSHREQGQSSYEQYF
TRBV12-3/TRBV12-4,TRBJ2-3,CASSLRVPDGEDTDTQYF
TRBV7-8,TRBJ2-1,CASGELSEQFF
TRBV6-5,TRBJ2-5,CASTSGTGDQGTQYF
TRBV28,TRBJ2-5,CASSLYNGQETQYF
TRBV28,TRBJ2-2,CASSHDAYTGELFF
TRBV7-6,TRBJ2-5,CASSSSGRARETQYF
TRBV27,TRBJ1-1,CASSLMLGTVGYGTEAFF
TRBV4-3,TRBJ2-3,CASSQDPVLGSTDTQYF
TRBV4-1,TRBJ2-3,CASSQAGGNPDTQYF
TRBV20-1,TRBJ2-1,CSARTGMRGYYNEQFF
TRBV28,TRBJ2-5,CASSLGWTGEEETQYF
TRBV29-1,TRBJ2-7,CSVEWAGSYEQYF
TRBV7-2,TRBJ2-7,CASRPTGGYQEQYF
TRBV11-2,TRBJ1-1,CASSPGPNTEAFF
TRBV7-9,TRBJ1-2,CASSLSSGQPNYGYTF
TRBV13,TRBJ2-3,CASSLEWRPGRGQTDTQYF
TRBV20-1,TRBJ2-7,CSARFDSYEQYF
TRBV14,TRBJ2-3,CASSQDWVGRVGDTQYF
TRBV7-9,TRBJ2-1,CASSLRREPYNEQFF
TRBV3-1,TRBJ2-7,CASSQTSGVYEQYF
TRBV28,TRBJ2-7,CASSLMAGGGYEQYF
TRBV27,TRBJ2-7,CASSSDRGSYEQYF
TRBV29-1,TRBJ2-1,CSVPKSSYNEQFF
TRBV6-6,TRBJ1-1,CASTPVWGAGYTEAFF
TRBV28,TRBJ2-5,CASSSPRDFPETQYF
TRBV29-1,TRBJ2-2,CSVEALDQAGELFF
TRBV7-9,TRBJ1-2,CASSYISGTDDYTF
TRBV4-1,TRBJ2-7,CASSRLQGSPYEQYF
TRBV28,TRBJ1-6,CASSLPRGANSPLHF
TRBV20-1,TRBJ2-5,CSAGRGRDQETQYF
TRBV6-1,TRBJ2-5,CASINRVLTQYF
TRBV4-1,TRBJ2-7,CASSPGLAEEQYF
TRBV28,TRBJ2-7,CASSFGAALPSYEQYF
TRBV10-1,TRBJ2-1,CASSDVSDSPSYNEQFF
TRBV29-1,TRBJ1-1,CSVLSGTGRMNTEAFF
TRBV7-9,TRBJ1-6,CASSLGSAGSPLHF
TRBV20-1,TRBJ1-1,CSGQTGMLEAFF
TRBV14,TRBJ2-1,CASSQGPQGQGAGNEQFF
TRBV12-3/TRBV12-4,TRBJ2-7,CASSATDATYEQYF
TRBV10-3,TRBJ2-5,CAISEGETQYF
TRBV6-4,TRBJ2-3,CASSDSTSGGADTQYF
TRBV29-1,TRBJ1-1,CSVLQGYEAFF
TRBV5-1,TRBJ2-7,CASRWDRPYEQYF
TRBV28,TRBJ2-2,CASSLPGRGELFF
TRBV20-1,TRBJ2-5,CSARELLQGAETQYF
TRBV29-1,TRBJ1-4,CSVEGQGEEKLFF
TRBV9,TRBJ2-2,CASSAPLGTALTGELFF
TRBV5-1,TRBJ2-1,CASRTGTSGIYEQFF
TRBV10-3,TRBJ1-2,CAISESGVGYTF
TRBV20-1,TRBJ2-5,CSAKTVAGGQQETQYF
TRBV29-1,TRBJ2-1,CSVEVGENEQFF